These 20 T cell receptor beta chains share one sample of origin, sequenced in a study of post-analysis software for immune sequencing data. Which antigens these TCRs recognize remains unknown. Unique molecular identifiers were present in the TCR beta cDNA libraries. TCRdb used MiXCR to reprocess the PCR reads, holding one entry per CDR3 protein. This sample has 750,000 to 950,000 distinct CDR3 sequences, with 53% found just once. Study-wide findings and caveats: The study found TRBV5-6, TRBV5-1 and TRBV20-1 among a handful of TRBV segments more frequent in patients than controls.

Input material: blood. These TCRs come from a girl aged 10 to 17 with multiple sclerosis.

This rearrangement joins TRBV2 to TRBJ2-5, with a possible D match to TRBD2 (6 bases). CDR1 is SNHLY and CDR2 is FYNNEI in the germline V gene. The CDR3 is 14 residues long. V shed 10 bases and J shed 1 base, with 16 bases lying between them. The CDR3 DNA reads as TGTGCCACCTACGGACTAATTCCCCAAGAGACCCAGTACTTC. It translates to CATYGLIPQETQYF.

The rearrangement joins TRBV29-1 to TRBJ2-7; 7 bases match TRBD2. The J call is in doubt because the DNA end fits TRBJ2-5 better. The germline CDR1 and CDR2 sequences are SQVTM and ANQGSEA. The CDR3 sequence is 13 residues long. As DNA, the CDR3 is TGCAGCGCGGGGGAGGGCGGTTGGGAGACCCAGTACTTC. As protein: CSAGEGGWETQYF.

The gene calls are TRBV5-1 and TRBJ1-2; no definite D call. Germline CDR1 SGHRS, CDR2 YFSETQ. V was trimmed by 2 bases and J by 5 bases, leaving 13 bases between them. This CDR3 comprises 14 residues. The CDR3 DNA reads TGCGCCAGCAGCTTATTCGACGGGGAGTATGGCTACACCTTC. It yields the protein CASSLFDGEYGYTF.

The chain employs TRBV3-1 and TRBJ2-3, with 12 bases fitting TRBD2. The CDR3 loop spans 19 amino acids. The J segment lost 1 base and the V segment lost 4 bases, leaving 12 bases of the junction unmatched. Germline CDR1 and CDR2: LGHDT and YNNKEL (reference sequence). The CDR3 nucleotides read TGTGCCAGCAGCCCCAGCCTGACTAGCGGGAGCTGGGGCACAGATACGCAGTATTTT. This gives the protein CASSPSLTSGSWGTDTQYF.

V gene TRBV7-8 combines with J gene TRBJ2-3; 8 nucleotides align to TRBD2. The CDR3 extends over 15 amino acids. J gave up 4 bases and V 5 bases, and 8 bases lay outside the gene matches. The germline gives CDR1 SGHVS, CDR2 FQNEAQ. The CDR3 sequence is CASSPLGLASDTQYF. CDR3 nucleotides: TGTGCCAGCAGCCCGCTTGGACTAGCCTCAGATACGCAGTATTTT.

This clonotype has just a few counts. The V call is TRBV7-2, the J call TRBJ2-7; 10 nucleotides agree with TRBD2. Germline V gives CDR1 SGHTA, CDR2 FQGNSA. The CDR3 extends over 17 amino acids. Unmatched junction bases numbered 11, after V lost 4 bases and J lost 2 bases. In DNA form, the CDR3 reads TGTGCCAGCAGCTCCGGACTGCTAGCGGGGGTCCCCTACGAGCAGTACTTC. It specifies CASSSGLLAGVPYEQYF.

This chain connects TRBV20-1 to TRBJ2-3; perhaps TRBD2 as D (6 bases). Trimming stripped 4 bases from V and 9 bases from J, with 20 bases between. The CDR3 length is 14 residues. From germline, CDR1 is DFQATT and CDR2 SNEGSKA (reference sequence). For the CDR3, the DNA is TGCAGTGCTAACCCACCGGGACTCACAGTGACGCAGTATTTT. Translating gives CSANPPGLTVTQYF.

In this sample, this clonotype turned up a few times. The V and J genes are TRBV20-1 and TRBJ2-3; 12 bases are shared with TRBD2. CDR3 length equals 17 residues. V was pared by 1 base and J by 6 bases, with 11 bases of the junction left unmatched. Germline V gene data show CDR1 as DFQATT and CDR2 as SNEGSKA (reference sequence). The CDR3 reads CSARVLMTSGSWDTQYF. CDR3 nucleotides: TGCAGTGCTAGAGTCCTAATGACTAGCGGGAGCTGGGATACGCAGTATTTT.

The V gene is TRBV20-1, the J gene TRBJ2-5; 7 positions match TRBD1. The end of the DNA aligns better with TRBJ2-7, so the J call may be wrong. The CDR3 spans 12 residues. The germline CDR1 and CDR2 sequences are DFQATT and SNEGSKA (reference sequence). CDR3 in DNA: TGCAGTGCTAGATATACAGGGGACGAGCAGTACTTC. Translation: CSARYTGDEQYF.

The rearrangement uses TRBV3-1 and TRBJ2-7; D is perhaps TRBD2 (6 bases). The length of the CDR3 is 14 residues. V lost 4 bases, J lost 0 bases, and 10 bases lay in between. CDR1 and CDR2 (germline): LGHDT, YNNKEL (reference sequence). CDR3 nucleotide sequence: TGTGCCAGCAGCCTACTAGCAAACTCCTACGAGCAGTACTTC. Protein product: CASSLLANSYEQYF.

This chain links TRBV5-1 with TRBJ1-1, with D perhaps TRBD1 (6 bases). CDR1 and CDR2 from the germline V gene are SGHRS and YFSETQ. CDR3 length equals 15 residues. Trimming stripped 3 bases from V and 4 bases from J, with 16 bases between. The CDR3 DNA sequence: TGCGCCAGCAGCTGGGGGTCAGGGGCGGGCACTGAAGCTTTCTTT. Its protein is CASSWGSGAGTEAFF.

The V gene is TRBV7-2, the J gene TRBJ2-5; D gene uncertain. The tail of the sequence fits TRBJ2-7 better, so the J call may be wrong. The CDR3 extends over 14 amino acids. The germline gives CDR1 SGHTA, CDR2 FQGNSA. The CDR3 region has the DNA TGTGCCAGCAGCCCACAGATAACCCTACACGAGCAGTACTTC. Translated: CASSPQITLHEQYF.

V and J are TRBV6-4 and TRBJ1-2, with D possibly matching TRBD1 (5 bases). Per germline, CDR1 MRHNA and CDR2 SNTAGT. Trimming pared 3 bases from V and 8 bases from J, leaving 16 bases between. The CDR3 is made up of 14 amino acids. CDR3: CASSERPGGTGYTF. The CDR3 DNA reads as TGTGCCAGCAGTGAACGACCGGGGGGTACGGGCTACACCTTC.

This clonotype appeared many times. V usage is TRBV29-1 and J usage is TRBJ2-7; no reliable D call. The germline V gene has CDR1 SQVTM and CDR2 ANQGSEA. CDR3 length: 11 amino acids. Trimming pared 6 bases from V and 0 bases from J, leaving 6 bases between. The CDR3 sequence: CSVGFSYEQYF. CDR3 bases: TGCAGCGTAGGATTCTCCTACGAGCAGTACTTC.

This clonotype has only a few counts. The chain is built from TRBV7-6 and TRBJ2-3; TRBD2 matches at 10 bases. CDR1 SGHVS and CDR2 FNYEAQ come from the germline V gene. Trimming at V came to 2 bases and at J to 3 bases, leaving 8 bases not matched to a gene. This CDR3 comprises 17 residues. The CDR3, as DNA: TGTGCCAGCAGCTTATCAGCCTCTAGCGGGAGTACAGATACGCAGTATTTT. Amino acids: CASSLSASSGSTDTQYF. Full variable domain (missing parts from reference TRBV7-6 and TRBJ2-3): GAGVSQSPRYKVTKRGQDVALRCDPISGHVSLYWYRQALGQGPEFLTYFNYEAQQDKSGLPNDRFSAERPEGSISTLTIQRTEQRDSAMYRCASSLSASSGSTDTQYFGPGTRLTVL.

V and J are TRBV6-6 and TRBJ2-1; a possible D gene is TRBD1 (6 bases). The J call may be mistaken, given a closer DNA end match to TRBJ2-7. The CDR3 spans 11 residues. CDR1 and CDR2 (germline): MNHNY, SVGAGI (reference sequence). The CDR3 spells CASTMTGVQYF. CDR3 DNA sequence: TGTGCCAGCACCATGACAGGCGTGCAGTACTTC.

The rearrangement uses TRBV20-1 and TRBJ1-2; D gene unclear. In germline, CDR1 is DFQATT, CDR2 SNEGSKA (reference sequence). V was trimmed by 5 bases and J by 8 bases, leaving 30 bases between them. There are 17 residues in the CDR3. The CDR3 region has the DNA TGCAGTGCTCCTAAGGCCCTAGATGACTCTCCGTCTATCGGCTACACCTTC. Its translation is CSAPKALDDSPSIGYTF.

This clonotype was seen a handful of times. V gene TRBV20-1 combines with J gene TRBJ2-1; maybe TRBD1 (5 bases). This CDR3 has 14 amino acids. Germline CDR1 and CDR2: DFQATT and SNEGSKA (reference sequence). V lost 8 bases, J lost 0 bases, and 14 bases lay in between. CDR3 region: CSQRGPPSYNEQFF. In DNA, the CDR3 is TGCAGTCAAAGGGGCCCCCCCTCCTACAATGAGCAGTTCTTC.

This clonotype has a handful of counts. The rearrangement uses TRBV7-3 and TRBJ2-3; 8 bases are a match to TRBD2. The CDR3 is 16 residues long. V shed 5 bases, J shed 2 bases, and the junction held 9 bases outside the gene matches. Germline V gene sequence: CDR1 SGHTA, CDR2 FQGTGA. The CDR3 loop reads CASSPIRGGNTDTQYF. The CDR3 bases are TGTGCCAGCAGCCCAATCCGGGGGGGCAACACAGATACGCAGTATTTT. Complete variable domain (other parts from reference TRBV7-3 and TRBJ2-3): GAGVSQTPSNKVTEKGKYVELRCDPISGHTALYWYRQSLGQGPEFLIYFQGTGAADDSGLPNDRFFAVRPEGSVSTLKIQRTERGDSAVYLCASSPIRGGNTDTQYFGPGTRLTVL.

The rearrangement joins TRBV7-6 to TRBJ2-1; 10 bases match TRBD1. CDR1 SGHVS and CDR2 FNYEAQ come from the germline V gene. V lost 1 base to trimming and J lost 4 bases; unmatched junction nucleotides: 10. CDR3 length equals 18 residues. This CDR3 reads CASSLGFRDRGLYNEQFF. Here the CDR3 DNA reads TGTGCCAGCAGCTTAGGCTTTCGGGACAGGGGACTTTACAATGAGCAGTTCTTC. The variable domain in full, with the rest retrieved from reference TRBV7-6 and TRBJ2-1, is GAGVSQSPRYKVTKRGQDVALRCDPISGHVSLYWYRQALGQGPEFLTYFNYEAQQDKSGLPNDRFSAERPEGSISTLTIQRTEQRDSAMYRCASSLGFRDRGLYNEQFFGPGTRLTVL.